The present T cell receptor (beta chain) was sequenced within a study of OX40 agonist ivuxolimab in advanced cancers. Study background: Hepatocellular carcinoma, melanoma, renal cell or head and neck cancer affected the dose-escalation patients.

TCRdb's table, derived via immunoSEQ multiplex PCR, lists solely in-frame clones and lacks some. The data hold 50,000 to 70,000 clones, with about 91% observed a single time. Germline CDR1 SGHAT, CDR2 FQNNGV. CDR3 length: 13 residues. Germline trimming cut 4 bases from V and 8 bases from J; bases unmatched to any gene: 7. The rearrangement joins TRBV11-2 to TRBJ1-2; 7 nucleotides match TRBD1. The TCR was taken from an adult with an advanced solid tumor such as melanoma, head and neck, liver or kidney cancer. The sequencing used CD4+ or CD8+ T cells sorted from blood, collected in a trial of the OX40 agonist ivuxolimab. CDR3 nucleotides: TGTGCCAGCAGCTCTGGACAGGATCTGGGCTACACCTTC. Translation gives CASSSGQDLGYTF.